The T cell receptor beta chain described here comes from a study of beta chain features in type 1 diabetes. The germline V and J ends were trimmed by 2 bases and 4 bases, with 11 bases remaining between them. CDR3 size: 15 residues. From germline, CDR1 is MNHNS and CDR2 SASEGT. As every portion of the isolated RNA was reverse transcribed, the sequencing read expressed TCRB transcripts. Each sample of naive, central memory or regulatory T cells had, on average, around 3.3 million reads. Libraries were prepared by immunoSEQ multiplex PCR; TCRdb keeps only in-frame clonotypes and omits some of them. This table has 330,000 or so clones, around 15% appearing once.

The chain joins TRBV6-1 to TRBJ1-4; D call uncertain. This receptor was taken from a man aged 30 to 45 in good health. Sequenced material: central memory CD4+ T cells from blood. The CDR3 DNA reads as TGTGCCAGCAGTGAACAAGTGGGGATTAATGAAAAACTGTTTTTT. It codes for CASSEQVGINEKLFF.